These T cell receptor beta chains were read from a single sample in a study of graft-versus-host responses after intestinal transplantation. Sequenced by immunoSEQ multiplex PCR; TCRdb stores in-frame clones only, minus some. The sample has some 79,000 clones; about 89% are singletons. Their antigen targets remain unknown. The specimen was unstimulated CD4+ T cells sorted from spleen or lymph node cells, collected before intestinal transplant. These receptors all come from a human donor who received an intestinal transplant. Each CDR3 is given with its conserved first and last residue. A D gene is named only where the DNA matches it firmly. Clone size is shown for a subset of rows, as once, few, many or a class of expanded clone.

.	TRBV5-4	TRBJ2-3	.	TGTGCCAGCAGTCCCCGGTCGGGACTTGTGACAGATACGCAGTATTTT	CASSPRSGLVTDTQYF
.	TRBV5-1	TRBJ1-1	.	TGCGCCAGCAGCTTGAGAAGGGGCACTGAAGCTTTCTTT	CASSLRRGTEAFF
.	TRBV7-3	TRBJ2-6	TRBD1	TGTGCCAGCAGCCCGGGACAGGTCTCTGGGGCCAACGTCCTGACTTTC	CASSPGQVSGANVLTF
.	TRBV6-1	TRBJ2-1	TRBD2	TGTGCCAGCAGTGAAACCCCTAGCGGTTCCTACAATGAGCAGTTCTTC	CASSETPSGSYNEQFF
.	TRBV30	TRBJ1-5	TRBD1	TGTGCCTGGAGCCCGGGGACAGCCCGGGGGCAGCCCCAGCATTTT	CAWSPGTARGQPQHF
.	TRBV7-9	TRBJ1-2	TRBD1	TGTGCCAGCAGCACTATCACGGACAGGGGAAATGGCTACACCTTC	CASSTITDRGNGYTF
.	TRBV7-9	TRBJ2-7	.	TGTGCCAGCAGCTTAGACAGGGTCTCCTACGAGCAGTACTTC	CASSLDRVSYEQYF
.	TRBV5-8	TRBJ1-5	.	TGTGCCAGCAGCTTGACGTGGGGGGATCAGCCCCAGCATTTT	CASSLTWGDQPQHF
.	TRBV2	TRBJ2-7	TRBD2	TGTGCCAGCAACGGAGGGCTAGCGGGAGACTACGAGCAGTACTTC	CASNGGLAGDYEQYF
.	TRBV28	TRBJ2-7	TRBD2	TGTGCCAGCAGTTCCACCGGGACTAGCTCCTACGAGCAGTACTTC	CASSSTGTSSYEQYF
.	TRBV6-5	TRBJ2-3	.	TGTGCCAGCAGTTACGGGGGCGGCACAGATACGCAGTATTTT	CASSYGGGTDTQYF
.	TRBV7-9	TRBJ2-3	TRBD2	TGTGCCAGCAGCTTAGGTGCGGGAGCGGCAGATACGCAGTATTTT	CASSLGAGAADTQYF
.	TRBV9	TRBJ2-6	TRBD2	TGTGCCAGCAGCGTAGGGGGCGGGGAGGGCCCCCGGGCCAACGTCCTGACTTTC	CASSVGGGEGPRANVLTF
.	TRBV29-1	TRBJ1-4	TRBD1	TGCAGCGCCAACAGGGGGCGTGGGGAAAAACTGTTTTTT	CSANRGRGEKLFF
.	TRBV6-1	TRBJ2-4	.	TGTGCCAGCATTAAGGACGGAGGAAACATTCAGTACTTC	CASIKDGGNIQYF
.	TRBV5-1	TRBJ2-2	.	TGCGCCAGCAGCTTGTTGGGACAAAACACCGGGGAGCTGTTTTTT	CASSLLGQNTGELFF
.	TRBV4-2	TRBJ2-7	TRBD2	TGTGCCAGCAGCCTTGGACTAGCGGGAGACGTCGCGCAGTACTTC	CASSLGLAGDVAQYF
.	TRBV5-1	TRBJ2-5	TRBD2	TGCGCCAGCAGCTCCTCCGGGACTAGTGTTGAGACCCAGTACTTC	CASSSSGTSVETQYF
.	TRBV2	TRBJ2-5	.	TGTGCCAGCAGTGAGGGGGCTTGGGAGACCCAGTACTTC	CASSEGAWETQYF
.	TRBV30	TRBJ1-5	TRBD1	TGTGCCTGGAGCCCCCCGGGACAGAGCAATCAGCCCCAGCATTTT	CAWSPPGQSNQPQHF
once	TRBV30	TRBJ1-2	TRBD1	TGTGCCTGCTACCCCCGGGACAGGGGGCTTAGCTATGGCTACACCTTC	CACYPRDRGLSYGYTF
.	TRBV27	TRBJ2-6	TRBD2	TGTGCCAGCAGTCCGCGGACTAGAGGATCCGGGGCCAACGTCCTGACTTTC	CASSPRTRGSGANVLTF
.	TRBV30	TRBJ2-7	TRBD1	TGTGCCTGGAGCCAAGGGACAGGGGAGTACTTC	CAWSQGTGEYF
.	TRBV28	TRBJ1-6	.	TGTGCCAGCAGTCTACCTGCGCCGGGGGATTCACCCCTCCACTTT	CASSLPAPGDSPLHF
once	TRBV10-3	TRBJ1-3	.	TGTGCCATCACCGGTGACCTAGCCTCTGGAAACACCATATATTTT	CAITGDLASGNTIYF
.	TRBV25-1	TRBJ2-1	.	TGTGCCAGCAGTGAAACCTACCTCTCCTACAATGAGCAGTTCTTC	CASSETYLSYNEQFF
.	TRBV28	TRBJ1-5	TRBD1	TGTGCCAGCACTACTCCTCCGGGACAGGGGAGCGATCAGCCCCAGCATTTT	CASTTPPGQGSDQPQHF
.	TRBV6-1	TRBJ1-5	.	TGTGCCAGCAGGGGCCCGGCTGGCAATCAGCCCCAGCATTTT	CASRGPAGNQPQHF
once	TRBV7-9	TRBJ1-1	.	TGTGCCAGCAGCCGCACCTCGGGACTTGAAGCTTTCTTT	CASSRTSGLEAFF
.	TRBV6-5	TRBJ2-7	.	TGTGCCAGCAGTTGGGAGTACGAGCAGTACTTC	CASSWEYEQYF
.	TRBV28	TRBJ2-3	.	TGTGCCAGCAGTTTGCACAGTATCCCAGATACGCAGTATTTT	CASSLHSIPDTQYF
.	TRBV11-2	TRBJ2-7	TRBD2	TGTGCCAGCAGCCCCACCGGGACTACCTACGAGCAGTACTTC	CASSPTGTTYEQYF
.	TRBV7-9	TRBJ2-1	TRBD2	TGTGCCAGCAGGGGACTAGCGGTAAACAATGAGCAGTTCTTC	CASRGLAVNNEQFF
.	TRBV7-8	TRBJ2-7	.	TGTGCCAGCAGCTTAGAGGCAGGGACCTACGAGCAGTACTTC	CASSLEAGTYEQYF
.	TRBV11-2	TRBJ2-7	.	TGTGCCAGCAGCTTGGGACTGAGCGTGGTCTACGAGCAGTACTTC	CASSLGLSVVYEQYF
.	TRBV30	TRBJ2-7	.	TGTGCCTGGAGTCTCGAGCAGGCTTTCTCCTACGAGCAGTACTTC	CAWSLEQAFSYEQYF
once	TRBV11-2	TRBJ2-7	TRBD1	TGTGCCAGCAGCTTAATGAGGACAGGGGCGAGCGAGCAGTACTTC	CASSLMRTGASEQYF
.	TRBV9	TRBJ2-3	TRBD2	TGTGCCAGCAGCGTAGAAGTCGGGGGGGCCGTTGGAGATACGCAGTATTTT	CASSVEVGGAVGDTQYF
.	TRBV5-1	TRBJ2-7	.	TGCGCCAGCAGCTTGTCCTCAGGGGATTTTTACGAGCAGTACTTC	CASSLSSGDFYEQYF
.	TRBV27	TRBJ2-1	.	TGTGCCAGCAGTTTATCGGGCAGGCCCCGCTGGTTCTTC	CASSLSGRPRWFF
.	TRBV6-5	TRBJ2-3	.	TGTGCCAGCAGTTACCGGAACAGGGTGACAGATACGCAGTATTTT	CASSYRNRVTDTQYF
.	TRBV19	TRBJ1-2	.	TGTGCCAGTAGTATCGGCGCGGGTAACTATGGCTACACCTTC	CASSIGAGNYGYTF
.	TRBV19	TRBJ2-3	TRBD2	TGTGCCAGTTCCTTGCGGGGGGGGGATACGCAGTATTTT	CASSLRGGDTQYF
.	TRBV28	TRBJ2-7	.	TGTGCCAGCAGCACACAAACTCAGGGTAACTACGAGCAGTACTTC	CASSTQTQGNYEQYF
once	TRBV5-1	TRBJ1-2	TRBD1	TGCGCCAGCAGCAAGACCGGGACAGGGGCGGATGGCTACACCTTC	CASSKTGTGADGYTF
few	TRBV7-2	TRBJ1-3	.	TGTGCCAGCAGCTTAGGTCCTTTCTCTGGAAACACCATATATTTT	CASSLGPFSGNTIYF